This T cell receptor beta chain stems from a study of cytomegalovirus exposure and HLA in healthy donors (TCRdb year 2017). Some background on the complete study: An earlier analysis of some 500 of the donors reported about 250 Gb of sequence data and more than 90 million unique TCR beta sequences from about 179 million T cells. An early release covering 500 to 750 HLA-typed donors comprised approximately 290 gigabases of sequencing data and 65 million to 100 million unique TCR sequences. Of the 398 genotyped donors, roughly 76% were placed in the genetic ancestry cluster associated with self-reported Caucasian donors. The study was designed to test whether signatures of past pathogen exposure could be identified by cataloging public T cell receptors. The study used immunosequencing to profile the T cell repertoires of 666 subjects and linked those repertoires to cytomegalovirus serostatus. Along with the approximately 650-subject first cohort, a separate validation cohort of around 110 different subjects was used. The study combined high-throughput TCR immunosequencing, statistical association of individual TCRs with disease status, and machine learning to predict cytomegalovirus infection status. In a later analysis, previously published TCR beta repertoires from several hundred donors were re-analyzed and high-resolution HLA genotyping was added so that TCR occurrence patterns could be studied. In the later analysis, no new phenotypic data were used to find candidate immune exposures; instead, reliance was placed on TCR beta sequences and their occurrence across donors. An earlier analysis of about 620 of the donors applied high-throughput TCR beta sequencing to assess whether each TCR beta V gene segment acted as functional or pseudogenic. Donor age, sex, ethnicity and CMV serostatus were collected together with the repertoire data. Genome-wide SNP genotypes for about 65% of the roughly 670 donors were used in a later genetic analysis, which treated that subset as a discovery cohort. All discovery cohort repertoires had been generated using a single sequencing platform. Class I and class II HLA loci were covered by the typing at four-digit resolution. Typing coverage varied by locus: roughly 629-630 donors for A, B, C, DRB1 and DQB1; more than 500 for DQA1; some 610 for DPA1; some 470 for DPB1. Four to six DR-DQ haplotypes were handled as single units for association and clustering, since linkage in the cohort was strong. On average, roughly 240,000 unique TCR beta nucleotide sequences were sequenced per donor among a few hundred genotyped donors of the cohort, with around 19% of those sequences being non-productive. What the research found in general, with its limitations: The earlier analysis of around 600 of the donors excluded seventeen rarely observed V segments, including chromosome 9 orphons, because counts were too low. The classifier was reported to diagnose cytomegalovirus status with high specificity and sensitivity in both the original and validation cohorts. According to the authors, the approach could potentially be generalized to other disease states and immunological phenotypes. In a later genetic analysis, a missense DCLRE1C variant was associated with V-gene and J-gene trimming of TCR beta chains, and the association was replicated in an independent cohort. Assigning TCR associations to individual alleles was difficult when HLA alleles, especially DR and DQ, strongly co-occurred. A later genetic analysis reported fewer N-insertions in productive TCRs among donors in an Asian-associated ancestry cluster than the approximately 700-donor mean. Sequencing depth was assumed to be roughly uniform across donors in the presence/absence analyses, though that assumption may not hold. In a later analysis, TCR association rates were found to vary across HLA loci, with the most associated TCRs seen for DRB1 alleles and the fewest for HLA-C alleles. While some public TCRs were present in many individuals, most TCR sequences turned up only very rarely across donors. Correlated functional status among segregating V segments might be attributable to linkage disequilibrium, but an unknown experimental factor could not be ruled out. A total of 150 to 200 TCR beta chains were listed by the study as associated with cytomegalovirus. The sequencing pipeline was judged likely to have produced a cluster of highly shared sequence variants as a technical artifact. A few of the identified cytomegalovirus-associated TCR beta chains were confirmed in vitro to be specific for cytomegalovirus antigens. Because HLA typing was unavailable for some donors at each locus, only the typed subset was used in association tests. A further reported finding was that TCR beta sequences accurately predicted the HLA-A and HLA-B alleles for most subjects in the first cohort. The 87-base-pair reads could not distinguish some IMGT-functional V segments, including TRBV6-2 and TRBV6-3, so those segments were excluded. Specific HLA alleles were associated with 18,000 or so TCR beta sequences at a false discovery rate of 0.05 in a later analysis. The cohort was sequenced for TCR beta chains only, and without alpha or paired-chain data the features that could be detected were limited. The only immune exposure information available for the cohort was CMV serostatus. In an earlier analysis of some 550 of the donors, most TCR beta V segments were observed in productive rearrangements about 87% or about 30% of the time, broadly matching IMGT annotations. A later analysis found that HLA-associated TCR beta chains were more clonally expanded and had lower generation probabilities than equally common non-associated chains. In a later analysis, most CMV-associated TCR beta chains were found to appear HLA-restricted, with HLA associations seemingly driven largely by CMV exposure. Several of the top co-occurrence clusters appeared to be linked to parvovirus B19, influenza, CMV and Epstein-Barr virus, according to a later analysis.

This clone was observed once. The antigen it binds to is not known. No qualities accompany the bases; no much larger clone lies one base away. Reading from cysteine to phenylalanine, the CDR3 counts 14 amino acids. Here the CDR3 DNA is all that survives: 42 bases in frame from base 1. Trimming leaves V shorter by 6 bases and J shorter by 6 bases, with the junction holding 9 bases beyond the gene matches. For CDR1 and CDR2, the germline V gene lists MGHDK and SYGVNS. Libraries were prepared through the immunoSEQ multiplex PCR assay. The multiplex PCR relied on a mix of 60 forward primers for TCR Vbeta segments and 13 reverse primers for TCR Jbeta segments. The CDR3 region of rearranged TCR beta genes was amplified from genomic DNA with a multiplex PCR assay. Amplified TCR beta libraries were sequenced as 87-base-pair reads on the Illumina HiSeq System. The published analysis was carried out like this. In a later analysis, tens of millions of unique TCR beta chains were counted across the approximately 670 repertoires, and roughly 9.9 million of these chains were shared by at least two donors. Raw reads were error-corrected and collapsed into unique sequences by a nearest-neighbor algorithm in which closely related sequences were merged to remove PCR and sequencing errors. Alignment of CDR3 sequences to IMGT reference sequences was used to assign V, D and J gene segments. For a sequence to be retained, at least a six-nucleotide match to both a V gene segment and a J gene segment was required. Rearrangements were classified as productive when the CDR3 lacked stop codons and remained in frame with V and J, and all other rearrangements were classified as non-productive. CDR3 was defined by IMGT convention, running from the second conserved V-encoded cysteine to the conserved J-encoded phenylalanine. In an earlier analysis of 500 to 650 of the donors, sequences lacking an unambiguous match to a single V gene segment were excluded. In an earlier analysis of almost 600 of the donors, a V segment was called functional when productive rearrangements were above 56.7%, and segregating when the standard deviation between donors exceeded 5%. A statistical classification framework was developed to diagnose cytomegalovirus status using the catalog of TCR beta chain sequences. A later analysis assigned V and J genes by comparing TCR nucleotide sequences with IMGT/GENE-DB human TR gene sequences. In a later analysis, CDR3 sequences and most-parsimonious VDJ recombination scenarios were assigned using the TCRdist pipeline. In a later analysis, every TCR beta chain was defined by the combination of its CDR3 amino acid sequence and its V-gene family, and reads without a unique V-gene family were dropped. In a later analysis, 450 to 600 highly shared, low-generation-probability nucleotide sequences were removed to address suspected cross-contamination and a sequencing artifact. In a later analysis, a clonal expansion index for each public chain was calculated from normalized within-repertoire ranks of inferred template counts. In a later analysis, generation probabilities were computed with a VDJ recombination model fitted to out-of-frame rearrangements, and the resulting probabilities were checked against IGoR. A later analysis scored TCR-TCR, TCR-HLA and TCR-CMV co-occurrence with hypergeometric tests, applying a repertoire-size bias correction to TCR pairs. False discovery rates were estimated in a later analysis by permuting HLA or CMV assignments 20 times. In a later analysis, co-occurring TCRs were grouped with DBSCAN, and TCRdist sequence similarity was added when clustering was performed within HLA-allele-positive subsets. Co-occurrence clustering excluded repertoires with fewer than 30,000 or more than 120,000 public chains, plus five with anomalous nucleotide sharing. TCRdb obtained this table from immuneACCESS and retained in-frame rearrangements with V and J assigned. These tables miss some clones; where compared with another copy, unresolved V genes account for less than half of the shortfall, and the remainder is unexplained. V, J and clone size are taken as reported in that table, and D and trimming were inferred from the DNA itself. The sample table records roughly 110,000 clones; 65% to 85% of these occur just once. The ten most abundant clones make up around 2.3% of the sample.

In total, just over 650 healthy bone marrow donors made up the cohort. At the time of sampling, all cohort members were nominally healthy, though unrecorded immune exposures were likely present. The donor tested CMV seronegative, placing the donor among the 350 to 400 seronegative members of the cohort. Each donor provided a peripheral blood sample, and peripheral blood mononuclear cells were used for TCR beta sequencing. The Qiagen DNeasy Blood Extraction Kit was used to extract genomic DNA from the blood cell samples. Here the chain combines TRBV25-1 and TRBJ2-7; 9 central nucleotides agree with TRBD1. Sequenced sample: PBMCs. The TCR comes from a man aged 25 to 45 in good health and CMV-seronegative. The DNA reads TGTGCCAGCAGACCACAGGGGGCTCTTGGCGAGCAGTACTTC. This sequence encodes CASRPQGALGEQYF.